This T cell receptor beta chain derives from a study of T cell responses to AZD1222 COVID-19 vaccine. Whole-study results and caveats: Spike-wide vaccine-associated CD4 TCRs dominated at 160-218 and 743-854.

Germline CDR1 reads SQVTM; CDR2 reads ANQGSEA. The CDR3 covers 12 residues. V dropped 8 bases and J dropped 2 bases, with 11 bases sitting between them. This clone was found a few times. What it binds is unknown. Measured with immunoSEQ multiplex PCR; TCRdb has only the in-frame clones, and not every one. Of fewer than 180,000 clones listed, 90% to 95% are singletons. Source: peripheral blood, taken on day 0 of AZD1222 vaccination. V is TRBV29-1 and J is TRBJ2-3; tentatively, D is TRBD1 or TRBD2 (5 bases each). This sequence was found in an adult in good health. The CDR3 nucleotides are TGCAGCATGGGACGGGCCACAGATACGCAGTATTTT. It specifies CSMGRATDTQYF.